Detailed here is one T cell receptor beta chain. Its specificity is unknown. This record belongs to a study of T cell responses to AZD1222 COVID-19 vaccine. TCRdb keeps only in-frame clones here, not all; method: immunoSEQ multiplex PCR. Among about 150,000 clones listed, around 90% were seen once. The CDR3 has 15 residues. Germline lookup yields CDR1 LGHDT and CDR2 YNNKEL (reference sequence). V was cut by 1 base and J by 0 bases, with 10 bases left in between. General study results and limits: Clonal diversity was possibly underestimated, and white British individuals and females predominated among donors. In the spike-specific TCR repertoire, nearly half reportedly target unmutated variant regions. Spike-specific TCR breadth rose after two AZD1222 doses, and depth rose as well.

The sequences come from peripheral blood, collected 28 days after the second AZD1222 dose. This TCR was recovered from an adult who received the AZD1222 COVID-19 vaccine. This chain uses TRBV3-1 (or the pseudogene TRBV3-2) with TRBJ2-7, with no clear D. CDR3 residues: CASSQAIGFSYEQYF. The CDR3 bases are TGTGCCAGCAGCCAAGCCATCGGTTTCTCCTACGAGCAGTACTTC.